This is a list of T cell receptor beta chains from one sample in a study of cytomegalovirus exposure and HLA in healthy donors. Using immunoSEQ multiplex PCR, the repertoire was profiled, and TCRdb retains in-frame clones only, with some absent. The sample lists roughly 120,000 clones; less than 80% were seen once. Source material: PBMCs. Source of these receptors: a man in his forties or fifties in good health and CMV-seropositive. Each CDR3 is given with its conserved first and last residue. The D gene is left open where the match is weak. Expanded clones get a size class; other rows say once, few or many, or leave the size out.

clone_size: NA; v_call: TRBV11-1; d_call: NA; cdr3_length: 16; j_call: TRBJ2-7; cdr3_nt: TGTGCCAGCAGCTTAGGTTCCTTTGGAGGGATGAGCGAGCAGTACTTC; cdr3_aa: CASSLGSFGGMSEQYF
clone_size: NA; v_call: TRBV30; d_call: TRBD2; cdr3_length: 14; j_call: TRBJ2-5; cdr3_nt: TGTGCCTGGAGTTTCACGGGGGGAAAAGAGACCCAGTACTTC; cdr3_aa: CAWSFTGGKETQYF
clone_size: NA; v_call: TRBV5-4; d_call: TRBD2; cdr3_length: 14; j_call: TRBJ2-2; cdr3_nt: TGTGCCAGCACGACTAGCGTGGGCACCGGGGAGCTGTTTTTT; cdr3_aa: CASTTSVGTGELFF
clone_size: NA; v_call: TRBV7-9; d_call: NA; cdr3_length: 15; j_call: TRBJ2-2; cdr3_nt: TGTGCCAGCAGCTTTTGGGACATCAACACCGGGGAGCTGTTTTTT; cdr3_aa: CASSFWDINTGELFF
clone_size: few; v_call: TRBV29-1; d_call: NA; cdr3_length: 13; j_call: TRBJ1-4; cdr3_nt: TGCAGCGTTGAGGGGAGGGTAGGGGAAAAACTGTTTTTT; cdr3_aa: CSVEGRVGEKLFF
clone_size: NA; v_call: TRBV30; d_call: NA; cdr3_length: 16; j_call: TRBJ1-2; cdr3_nt: TGTGCCTGGAGTGTGAGTACGTACAGGGTCATGTATGGCTACACCTTC; cdr3_aa: CAWSVSTYRVMYGYTF
clone_size: NA; v_call: TRBV5-5; d_call: NA; cdr3_length: 14; j_call: TRBJ1-1; cdr3_nt: TGTGCCAGCAGCCTCGGAGGGTCGGACACTGAAGCTTTCTTT; cdr3_aa: CASSLGGSDTEAFF
clone_size: NA; v_call: TRBV2; d_call: TRBD2; cdr3_length: 14; j_call: TRBJ2-7; cdr3_nt: TGTGCCAGCAAACGACTAGCACCTACCTACGAGCAGTACTTC; cdr3_aa: CASKRLAPTYEQYF
clone_size: NA; v_call: TRBV28; d_call: TRBD1; cdr3_length: 14; j_call: TRBJ2-2; cdr3_nt: TGTGCCAGCAGGACAGGGGTGATCTCCGGGGAGCTGTTTTTT; cdr3_aa: CASRTGVISGELFF
clone_size: few; v_call: TRBV5-4; d_call: TRBD1; cdr3_length: 15; j_call: TRBJ2-7; cdr3_nt: TGTGCCAGCAGCCCGAGGGGGCAGGGGTCGTACGAGCAGTACTTC; cdr3_aa: CASSPRGQGSYEQYF
clone_size: once; v_call: TRBV6-6; d_call: NA; cdr3_length: 15; j_call: TRBJ1-4; cdr3_nt: TGTGCCAGCAGTTACCGAGGCTTAGCTAATGAAAAACTGTTTTTT; cdr3_aa: CASSYRGLANEKLFF
clone_size: NA; v_call: TRBV6-6; d_call: TRBD2; cdr3_length: 16; j_call: TRBJ2-3; cdr3_nt: TGTGCCAGCAGTCTCAACCCGGGACTAGCAAGAGATACGCAGTATTTT; cdr3_aa: CASSLNPGLARDTQYF
clone_size: NA; v_call: TRBV19; d_call: NA; cdr3_length: 16; j_call: TRBJ1-5; cdr3_nt: TGTGCCAGTAGTATAGGTCTGGGACGGCCGGGGGAGCCCCAGCATTTT; cdr3_aa: CASSIGLGRPGEPQHF
clone_size: NA; v_call: TRBV7-2; d_call: TRBD2; cdr3_length: 17; j_call: TRBJ2-3; cdr3_nt: TGTGCCAGCAGCTTAGCGCTGACTAGCGGAAGCACAGATACGCAGTATTTT; cdr3_aa: CASSLALTSGSTDTQYF
clone_size: NA; v_call: TRBV7-9; d_call: NA; cdr3_length: 15; j_call: TRBJ2-1; cdr3_nt: TGTGCCAGCAGCTTAGGCGGGCCCCCCTACAATGAGCAGTTCTTC; cdr3_aa: CASSLGGPPYNEQFF
clone_size: NA; v_call: TRBV5-5; d_call: TRBD1; cdr3_length: 15; j_call: TRBJ1-2; cdr3_nt: TGTGCCAGCAGCATCGCCTCGACAGGGGCATTTAGCTACACCTTC; cdr3_aa: CASSIASTGAFSYTF
clone_size: NA; v_call: TRBV5-1; d_call: NA; cdr3_length: 13; j_call: TRBJ2-5; cdr3_nt: TGCGCCAGCAGCCCGGGGTTTCAAGAGACCCAGTACTTC; cdr3_aa: CASSPGFQETQYF
clone_size: NA; v_call: TRBV15; d_call: NA; cdr3_length: 15; j_call: TRBJ1-2; cdr3_nt: TGTGCCACCAGCAGACCTGGGCAGTCCTTCTATGGCTACACCTTC; cdr3_aa: CATSRPGQSFYGYTF